This TCR beta chain was sequenced for a study of blood T cell repertoires in COVID-19. Looking at the study overall: The United States, Italy and Spain supplied acute and convalescent COVID-19 samples. Nucleic acid was either cDNA or gDNA, and it came from T cells, B-cell-depleted T cells, or PBMCs.

CDR1 MGHDK and CDR2 SYGVNS come from the germline V gene. The CDR3 spans 16 residues. The V gene end was trimmed by 4 bases and the J gene end by 7 bases; junction bases not matched to a gene: 14. As processed by the authors: Amplification from reference gene primers served as the basis for estimated nucleated cell counts. Profiled with immunoSEQ multiplex PCR; TCRdb holds only in-frame clones, not every one. V, J and clone size derive from that table, while D and trimming were established from the DNA sequence. The data show about 170,000 clones, with roughly four fifths seen just once and roughly a tenth held by the top ten. This clone was detected only a few times.

Material: peripheral blood. The gene calls are TRBV25-1 and TRBJ1-1, with TRBD1 matching 8 bases. This clonotype was sampled from a man between 70 and 80 years old with active or convalescent COVID-19. The CDR3, as DNA: TGTGCCAGCAGTGCGACAGGGGCTCTTCATCACCTTGAAGCTTTCTTT. Translation: CASSATGALHHLEAFF.